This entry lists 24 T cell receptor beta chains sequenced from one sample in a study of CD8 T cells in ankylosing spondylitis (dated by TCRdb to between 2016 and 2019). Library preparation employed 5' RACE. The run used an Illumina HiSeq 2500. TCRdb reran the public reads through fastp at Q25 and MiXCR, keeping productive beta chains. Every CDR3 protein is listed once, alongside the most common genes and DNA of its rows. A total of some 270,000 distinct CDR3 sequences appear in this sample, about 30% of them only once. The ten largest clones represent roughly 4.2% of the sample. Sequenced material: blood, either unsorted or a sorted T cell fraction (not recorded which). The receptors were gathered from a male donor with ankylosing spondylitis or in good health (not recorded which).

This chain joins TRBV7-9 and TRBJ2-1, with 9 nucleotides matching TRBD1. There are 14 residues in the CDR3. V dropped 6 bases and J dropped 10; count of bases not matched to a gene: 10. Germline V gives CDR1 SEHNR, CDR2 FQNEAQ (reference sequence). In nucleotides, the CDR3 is TGTGCCAGCAGACCCGGGACAGGGAGGGTGGAGCAGTTCTTC. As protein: CASRPGTGRVEQFF.

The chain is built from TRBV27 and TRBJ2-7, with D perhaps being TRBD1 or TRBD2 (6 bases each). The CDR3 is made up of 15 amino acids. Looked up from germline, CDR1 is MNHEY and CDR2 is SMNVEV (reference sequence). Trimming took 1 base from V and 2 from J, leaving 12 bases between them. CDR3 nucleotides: TGTGCCAGCAGTTTATTTGGGGGGCCCCCCTACGAGCAGTACTTC. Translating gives CASSLFGGPPYEQYF.

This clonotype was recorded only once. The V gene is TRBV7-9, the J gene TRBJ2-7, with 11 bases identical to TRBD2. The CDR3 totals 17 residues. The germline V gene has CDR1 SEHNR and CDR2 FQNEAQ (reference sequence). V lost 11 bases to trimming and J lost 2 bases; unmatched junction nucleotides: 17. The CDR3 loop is CASNFLAGGRQPYEQYF. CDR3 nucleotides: TGTGCCTCAAATTTTTTAGCGGGGGGGCGTCAGCCCTACGAGCAGTACTTC.

Written as DNA, the CDR3 is TGCAGTGCCCCAACCGGGACTAGCGGCTACGAGCAGTACTTC. It translates to CSAPTGTSGYEQYF. The V call is TRBV20-1, the J call TRBJ2-7, with 11 positions matching TRBD2. The CDR3 sequence is 14 residues long. Germline V gene data show CDR1 as DFQATT and CDR2 as SNEGSKA (reference sequence). The junction had 7 bases not matched to a gene; V was cut back by 6 bases and J by 3 bases.

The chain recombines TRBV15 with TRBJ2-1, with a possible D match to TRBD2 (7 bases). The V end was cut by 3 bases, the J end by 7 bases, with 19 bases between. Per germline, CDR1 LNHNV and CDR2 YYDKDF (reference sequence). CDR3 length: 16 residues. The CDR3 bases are TGTGCCACCAGCAGCATCGTCGGGGGGCCTCGGAATGAGCAGTTCTTC. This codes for CATSSIVGGPRNEQFF.

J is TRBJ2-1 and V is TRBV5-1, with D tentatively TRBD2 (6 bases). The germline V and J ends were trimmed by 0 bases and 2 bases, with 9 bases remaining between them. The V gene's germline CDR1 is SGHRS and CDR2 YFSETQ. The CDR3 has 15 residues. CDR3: CASSLVGGTYNEQFF. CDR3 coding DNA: TGCGCCAGCAGCTTGGTGGGGGGAACCTACAATGAGCAGTTCTTC.

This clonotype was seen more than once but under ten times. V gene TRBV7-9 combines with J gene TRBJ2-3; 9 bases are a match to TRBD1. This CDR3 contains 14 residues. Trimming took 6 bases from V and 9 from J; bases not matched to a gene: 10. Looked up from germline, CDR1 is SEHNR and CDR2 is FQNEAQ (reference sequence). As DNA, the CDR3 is TGTGCCAGCAGTCCCGGGACAGGGTTTGACACGCAGTATTTT. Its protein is CASSPGTGFDTQYF.

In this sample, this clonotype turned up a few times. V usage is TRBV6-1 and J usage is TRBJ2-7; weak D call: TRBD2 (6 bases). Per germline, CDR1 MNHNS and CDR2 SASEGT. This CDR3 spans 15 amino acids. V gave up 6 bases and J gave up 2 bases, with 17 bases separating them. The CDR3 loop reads CASRPSSVGTYEQYF. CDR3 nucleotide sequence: TGTGCCAGCAGACCCTCTAGCGTAGGGACCTACGAGCAGTACTTC.

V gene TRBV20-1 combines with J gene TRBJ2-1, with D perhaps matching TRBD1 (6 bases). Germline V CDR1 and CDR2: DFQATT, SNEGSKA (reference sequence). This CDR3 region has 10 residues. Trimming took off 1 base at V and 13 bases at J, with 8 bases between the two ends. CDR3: CSARGTEQFF. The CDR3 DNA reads TGCAGTGCTAGAGGGACAGAACAGTTCTTC.

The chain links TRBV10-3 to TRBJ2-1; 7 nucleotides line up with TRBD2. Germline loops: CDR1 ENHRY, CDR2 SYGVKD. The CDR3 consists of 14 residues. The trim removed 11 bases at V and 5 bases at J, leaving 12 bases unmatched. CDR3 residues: CAHGAGMRDNEQFF. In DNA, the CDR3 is TGTGCCCACGGAGCGGGAATGAGGGACAATGAGCAGTTCTTC.

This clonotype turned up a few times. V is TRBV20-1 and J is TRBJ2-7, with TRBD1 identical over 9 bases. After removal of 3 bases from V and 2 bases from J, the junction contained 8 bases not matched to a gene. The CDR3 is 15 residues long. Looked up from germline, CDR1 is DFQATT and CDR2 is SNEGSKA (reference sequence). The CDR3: CSASIPGQGPYEQYF. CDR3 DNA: TGCAGTGCTAGCATTCCGGGACAGGGCCCCTACGAGCAGTACTTC.

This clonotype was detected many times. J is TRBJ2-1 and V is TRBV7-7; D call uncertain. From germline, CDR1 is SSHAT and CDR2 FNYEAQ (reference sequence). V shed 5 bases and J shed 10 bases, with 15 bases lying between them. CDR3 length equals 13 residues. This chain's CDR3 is CASSLTLGGEQFF. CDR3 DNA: TGTGCCAGCAGCCTAACCCTTGGTGGGGAGCAGTTCTTC.

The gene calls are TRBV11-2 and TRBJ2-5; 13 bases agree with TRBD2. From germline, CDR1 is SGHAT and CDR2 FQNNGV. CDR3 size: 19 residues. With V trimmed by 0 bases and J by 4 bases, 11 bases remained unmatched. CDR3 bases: TGTGCCAGCAGCTTAGATTCTAGCAGGACTAGCGGGAGAAGAGAGACCCAGTACTTC. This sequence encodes CASSLDSSRTSGRRETQYF.

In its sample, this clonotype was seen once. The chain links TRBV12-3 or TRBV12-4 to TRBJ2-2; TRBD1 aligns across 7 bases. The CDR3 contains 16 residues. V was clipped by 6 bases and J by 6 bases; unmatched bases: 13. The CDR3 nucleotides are TGTGCCAGCAGGCCGGAGTTGGGACAGCACGCCGGGGAGCTGTTTTTT. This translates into CASRPELGQHAGELFF.

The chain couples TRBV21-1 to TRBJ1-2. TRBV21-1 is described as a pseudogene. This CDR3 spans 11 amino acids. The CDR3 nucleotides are TGTGCCAGAAGACTCAAGGATGGCTACACCTTC. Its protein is CARRLKDGYTF.

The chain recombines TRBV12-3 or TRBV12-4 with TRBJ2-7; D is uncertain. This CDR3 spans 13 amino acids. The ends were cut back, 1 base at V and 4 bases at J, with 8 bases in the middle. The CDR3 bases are TGTGCCAGCAGTTTAGGGGCCTTATACGAGCAGTACTTC. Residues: CASSLGALYEQYF.

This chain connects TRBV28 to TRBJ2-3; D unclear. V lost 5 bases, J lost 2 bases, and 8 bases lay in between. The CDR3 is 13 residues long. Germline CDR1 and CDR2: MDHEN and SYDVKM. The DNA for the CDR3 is TGTGCCAGCAGTCCTCGGACCACAGATACGCAGTATTTT. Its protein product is CASSPRTTDTQYF.

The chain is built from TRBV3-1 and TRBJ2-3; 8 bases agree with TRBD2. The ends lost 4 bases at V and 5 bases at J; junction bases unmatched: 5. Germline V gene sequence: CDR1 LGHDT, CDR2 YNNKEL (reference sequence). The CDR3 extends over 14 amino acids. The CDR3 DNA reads TGTGCCAGCAGCCGCGGGGGGCGGGGAGATACGCAGTATTTT. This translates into CASSRGGRGDTQYF.

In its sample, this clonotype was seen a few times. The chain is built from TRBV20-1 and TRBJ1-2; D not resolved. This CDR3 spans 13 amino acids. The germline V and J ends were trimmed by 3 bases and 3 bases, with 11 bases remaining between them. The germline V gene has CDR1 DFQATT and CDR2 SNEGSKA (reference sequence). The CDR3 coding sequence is TGCAGTGCTAGGCCCTTAGAAGACTATGGCTACACCTTC. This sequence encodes CSARPLEDYGYTF.

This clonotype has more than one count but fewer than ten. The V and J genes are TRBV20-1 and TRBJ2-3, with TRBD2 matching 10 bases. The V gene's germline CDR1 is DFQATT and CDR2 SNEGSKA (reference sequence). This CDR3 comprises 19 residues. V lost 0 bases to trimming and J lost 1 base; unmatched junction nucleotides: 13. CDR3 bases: TGCAGTGCTAGAGATTTCCCAGCGGGGGGGCTTGGTCGCACAGATACGCAGTATTTT. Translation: CSARDFPAGGLGRTDTQYF.

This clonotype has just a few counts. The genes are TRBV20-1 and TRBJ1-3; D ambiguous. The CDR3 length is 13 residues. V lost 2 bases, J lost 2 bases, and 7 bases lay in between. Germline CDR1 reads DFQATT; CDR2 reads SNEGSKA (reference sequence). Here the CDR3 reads CSARRETGNTIYF. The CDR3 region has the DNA TGCAGTGCTAGAAGGGAGACTGGAAACACCATATATTTT.

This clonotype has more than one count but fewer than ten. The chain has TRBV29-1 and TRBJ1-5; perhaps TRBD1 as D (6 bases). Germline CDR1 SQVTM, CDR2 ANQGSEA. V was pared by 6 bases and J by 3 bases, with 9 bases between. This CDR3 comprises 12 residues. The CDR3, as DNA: TGCAGCGTAGGACAGCACAATCAGCCCCAGCATTTT. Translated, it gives CSVGQHNQPQHF.

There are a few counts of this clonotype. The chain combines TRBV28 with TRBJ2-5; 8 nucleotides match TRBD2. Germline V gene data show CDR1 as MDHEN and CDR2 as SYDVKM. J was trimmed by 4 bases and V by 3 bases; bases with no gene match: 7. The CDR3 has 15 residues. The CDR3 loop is CASSFLGAGGETQYF. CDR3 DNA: TGTGCCAGCAGTTTTCTGGGGGCGGGGGGAGAGACCCAGTACTTC.

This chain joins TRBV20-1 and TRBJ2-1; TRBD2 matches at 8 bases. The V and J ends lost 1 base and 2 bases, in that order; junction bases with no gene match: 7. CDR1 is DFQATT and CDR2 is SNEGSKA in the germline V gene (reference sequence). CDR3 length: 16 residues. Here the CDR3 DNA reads TGCAGTGCTAGAGCGGCTAGCGGGTCCCCCTACAATGAGCAGTTCTTC. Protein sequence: CSARAASGSPYNEQFF.